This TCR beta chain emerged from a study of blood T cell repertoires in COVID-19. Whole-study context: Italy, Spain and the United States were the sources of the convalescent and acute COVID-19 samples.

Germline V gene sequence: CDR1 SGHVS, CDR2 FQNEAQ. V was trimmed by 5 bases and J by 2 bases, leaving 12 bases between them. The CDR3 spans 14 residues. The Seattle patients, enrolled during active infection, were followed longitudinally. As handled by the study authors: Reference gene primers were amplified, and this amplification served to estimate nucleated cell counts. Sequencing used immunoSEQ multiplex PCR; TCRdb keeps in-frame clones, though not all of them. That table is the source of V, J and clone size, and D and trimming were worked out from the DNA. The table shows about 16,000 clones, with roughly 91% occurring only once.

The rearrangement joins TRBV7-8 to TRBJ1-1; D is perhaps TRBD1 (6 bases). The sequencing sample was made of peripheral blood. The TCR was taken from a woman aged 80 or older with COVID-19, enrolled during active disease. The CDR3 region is CASSRGQRNTEAFF. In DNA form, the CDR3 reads TGTGCCAGCAGCCGAGGACAGCGAAACACTGAAGCTTTCTTT.